These 18 T cell receptor beta chains share one sample of origin, sequenced in a study of blood T cell repertoires in COVID-19. Some clones are missing from TCRdb's copy, which holds only in-frame ones; the method was immunoSEQ multiplex PCR. The sample lists roughly 140,000 clones; more than 75% were seen once. The sequencing sample was made of peripheral blood. The receptors stem from a woman aged 45 to 65 with acute or convalescent COVID-19.

The chain links TRBV19 to TRBJ2-3; TRBD2 is a possible D gene (6 bases). The V gene lost 7 bases and the J gene lost 2 bases, with 16 bases spanning the gap. The CDR3 extends over 15 amino acids. From germline, CDR1 is LNHDA and CDR2 SQIVND (reference sequence). CDR3 region: CASTSLGGDTDTQYF. The CDR3 DNA reads as TGTGCCAGTACCTCCCTGGGGGGAGACACAGATACGCAGTATTTT.

CDR3 sequence (DNA): TGTGCCATCGGGGACAGGGGAATTGTGAATGGCTACACCTTC. Its protein product is CAIGDRGIVNGYTF. The chain employs TRBV10-3 and TRBJ1-2; 10 positions match TRBD1. Germline CDR1 ENHRY, CDR2 SYGVKD. V lost 8 bases, J lost 6 bases, and 9 bases stayed unmatched. This CDR3 is built from 14 residues.

The chain uses TRBV2 and TRBJ1-6; D not certain. The V gene's germline CDR1 is SNHLY and CDR2 FYNNEI. V was clipped by 5 bases and J by 7 bases, with 9 bases between them. This CDR3 contains 13 residues. CDR3 protein: CASSSPENSPLHF. CDR3 bases: TGTGCCAGCAGTTCTCCGGAGAATTCACCCCTCCACTTT. The whole variable domain, filled in from reference TRBV2 and TRBJ1-6, reads EPEVTQTPSHQVTQMGQEVILRCVPISNHLYFYWYRQILGQKVEFLVSFYNNEISEKSEIFDDQFSVERPDGSNFTLKIRSTKLEDSAMYFCASSSPENSPLHFGNGTRLTVT.

For this clone: The same CDR3 also results from other DNA sequences found in this sample. CDR3 nucleotides: TGTGCCAGCAGCCAAGGAGCTAGCGGGGGACAAGAGACCCAGTACTTC. Protein: CASSQGASGGQETQYF. The chain links TRBV3-1 (or the pseudogene TRBV3-2) to TRBJ2-5; 10 bases agree with TRBD2. J was trimmed by 2 bases and V by 1 base; bases with no gene match: 4. Germline values: CDR1 LGHDT, CDR2 YNNKEL (reference sequence). The CDR3 totals 16 residues.

The chain has TRBV5-1 and TRBJ2-6; unclear D gene. Per the germline V gene, CDR1 is SGHRS and CDR2 is YFSETQ. V gave up 2 bases and J gave up 2 bases, with 8 bases separating them. This CDR3 comprises 15 residues. The CDR3 DNA reads TGCGCCAGCAGCTTATTGCAGGCTGGGGCCAACGTCCTGACTTTC. It codes for CASSLLQAGANVLTF.

CDR3 loop: CASSLAQLDTQYF. The DNA for the CDR3 is TGCGCCAGCAGCTTGGCCCAGTTAGATACGCAGTATTTT. The chain links TRBV5-1 to TRBJ2-3, with D uncertain. Per the germline V gene, CDR1 is SGHRS and CDR2 is YFSETQ. V gave up 0 bases and J gave up 5 bases, with 7 bases separating them. CDR3 size: 13 residues.

V usage is TRBV19 and J usage is TRBJ1-2; possible D gene TRBD1, 5 bases. CDR1 is LNHDA and CDR2 is SQIVND in the germline V gene (reference sequence). Trimming stripped 7 bases from V and 4 bases from J, with 13 bases between. The CDR3 extends over 13 amino acids. CDR3 in DNA: TGTGCCAGTAATCCTGACAGCCGCTATGGCTACACCTTC. This translates into CASNPDSRYGYTF.

V gene TRBV12-3 or TRBV12-4 combines with J gene TRBJ1-6; the D is unclear. Trimming cost V 6 bases and J 1 base, with 4 bases left between them. This CDR3 spans 13 amino acids. CDR3: CASRRSYNSPLHF. The CDR3 region has the DNA TGTGCCAGCAGGAGATCCTATAATTCACCCCTCCACTTT.

This chain uses TRBV11-3 with TRBJ2-4, with D tentatively TRBD1 (6 bases). From germline, CDR1 is SGHNT and CDR2 YENEEA. The V gene lost 3 bases and the J gene lost 4 bases, with 28 bases spanning the gap. The CDR3 has 20 residues. CDR3 DNA sequence: TGTGCCAGCAGCTTGCGGGTCGCAGGGGTGCGTCCTCGGCCGAAAAACATTCAGTACTTC. It codes for CASSLRVAGVRPRPKNIQYF.

The chain couples TRBV5-4 to TRBJ2-1; 15 bases map to TRBD2. Germline V gene lookup returns CDR1 SGHNT and CDR2 YYREEE (reference sequence). The CDR3 contains 19 residues. V dropped 4 bases and J dropped 3; count of bases not matched to a gene: 11. The CDR3 sequence is CASSLGLAGGPMDYNEQFF. The DNA of the CDR3 is TGTGCCAGCAGCCTAGGACTAGCGGGGGGGCCGATGGACTACAATGAGCAGTTCTTC. Looking up the rest from reference TRBV5-4 and TRBJ2-1 gives the full variable domain: ETGVTQSPTHLIKTRGQQVTLRCSSQSGHNTVSWYQQALGQGPQFIFQYYREEENGRGNFPPRFSGLQFPNYSSELNVNALELDDSALYLCASSLGLAGGPMDYNEQFFGPGTRLTVL.

This chain connects TRBV3-1 (or the pseudogene TRBV3-2) to TRBJ1-4, with D maybe TRBD1 (5 bases). The CDR3 is 15 amino acids. V dropped 0 bases and J dropped 4 bases, with 9 bases sitting between them. The germline CDR1 and CDR2 sequences are LGHDT and YNNKEL (reference sequence). In nucleotides, the CDR3 is TGTGCCAGCAGCCAAGATCAGGGCTATAATGAAAAACTGTTTTTT. It translates to CASSQDQGYNEKLFF.

This chain links TRBV29-1 with TRBJ2-7; 9 bases line up with TRBD1. Per the germline V gene, CDR1 is SQVTM and CDR2 is ANQGSEA. The CDR3 runs to 13 residues. V dropped 4 bases and J dropped 7; count of bases not matched to a gene: 8. The DNA for the CDR3 is TGCAGCGTTGCCGGGACAGGGCTGGGAGAGCAGTACTTC. Its protein product is CSVAGTGLGEQYF.

J is TRBJ2-1 and V is TRBV28, with 10 bases matching TRBD2. V lost 5 bases, J lost 6 bases, and 4 bases stayed unmatched. The CDR3 runs to 14 residues. The germline gives CDR1 MDHEN, CDR2 SYDVKM. Written as DNA, the CDR3 is TGTGCCAGCAGTAGCGGGGGGGCGCTCAATGAGCAGTTCTTC. This codes for CASSSGGALNEQFF.

There are a few counts of this clone. The chain uses TRBV29-1 and TRBJ2-1; D perhaps matches TRBD2 (6 bases). The germline V gene encodes CDR1 SQVTM and CDR2 ANQGSEA. The CDR3 loop spans 14 amino acids. V gave up 3 bases and J gave up 6 bases, with 15 bases separating them. The CDR3 nucleotides read TGCAGCGTTGAGCGACCCCCGGGGGTCAATGAGCAGTTCTTC. It is translated as CSVERPPGVNEQFF.

The J gene is TRBJ2-3, the V gene TRBV4-3; 12 positions agree with TRBD2. The V gene's germline CDR1 is LGHNA and CDR2 YSLEER. The CDR3 loop spans 17 amino acids. J was trimmed by 4 bases and V by 0 bases; bases with no gene match: 5. The DNA for the CDR3 is TGCGCCAGCAGCCAAGAAACCGGGACTAGCGGGTCAGATACGCAGTATTTT. This codes for CASSQETGTSGSDTQYF.

The genes are TRBV4-2 and TRBJ2-1, with a weak D call TRBD2 (7 bases). This CDR3 comprises 16 residues. CDR1 LGHNA and CDR2 YNFKEQ come from the germline V gene. The V end lost 1 base, the J end lost 9 bases, and 19 bases lay between the germline ends. The CDR3: CASSQVNRRGALEQFF. Here the CDR3 DNA reads TGTGCCAGCAGCCAAGTTAACCGTCGGGGGGCCCTTGAGCAGTTCTTC.

The chain employs TRBV7-9 and TRBJ1-2; 7 positions agree with TRBD1. With V trimmed by 7 bases and J by 6 bases, 8 bases remained unmatched. The CDR3 has 13 amino acids. CDR1 and CDR2 (germline): SEHNR, FQNEAQ (reference sequence). CDR3 sequence (DNA): TGTGCCAGCACCCAGGGGGGCGCACATGGCTACACCTTC. Protein: CASTQGGAHGYTF. The whole variable domain, filled in from reference TRBV7-9 and TRBJ1-2, reads DTGVSQNPRHKITKRGQNVTFRCDPISEHNRLYWYRQTLGQGPEFLTYFQNEAQLEKSRLLSDRFSAERPKGSFSTLEIQRTEQGDSAMYLCASTQGGAHGYTFGSGTRLTVV.

This clone turned up a few times. The chain links TRBV5-1 to TRBJ2-3; the D gene is possibly TRBD2 (6 bases). The CDR3 totals 16 residues. Germline loops: CDR1 SGHRS, CDR2 YFSETQ. Trimming pared 2 bases from V and 0 bases from J, leaving 13 bases between. The chain's CDR3 is CASSFGLSDSTDTQYF. The CDR3 DNA is TGCGCCAGCAGCTTCGGACTAAGCGACAGCACAGATACGCAGTATTTT.